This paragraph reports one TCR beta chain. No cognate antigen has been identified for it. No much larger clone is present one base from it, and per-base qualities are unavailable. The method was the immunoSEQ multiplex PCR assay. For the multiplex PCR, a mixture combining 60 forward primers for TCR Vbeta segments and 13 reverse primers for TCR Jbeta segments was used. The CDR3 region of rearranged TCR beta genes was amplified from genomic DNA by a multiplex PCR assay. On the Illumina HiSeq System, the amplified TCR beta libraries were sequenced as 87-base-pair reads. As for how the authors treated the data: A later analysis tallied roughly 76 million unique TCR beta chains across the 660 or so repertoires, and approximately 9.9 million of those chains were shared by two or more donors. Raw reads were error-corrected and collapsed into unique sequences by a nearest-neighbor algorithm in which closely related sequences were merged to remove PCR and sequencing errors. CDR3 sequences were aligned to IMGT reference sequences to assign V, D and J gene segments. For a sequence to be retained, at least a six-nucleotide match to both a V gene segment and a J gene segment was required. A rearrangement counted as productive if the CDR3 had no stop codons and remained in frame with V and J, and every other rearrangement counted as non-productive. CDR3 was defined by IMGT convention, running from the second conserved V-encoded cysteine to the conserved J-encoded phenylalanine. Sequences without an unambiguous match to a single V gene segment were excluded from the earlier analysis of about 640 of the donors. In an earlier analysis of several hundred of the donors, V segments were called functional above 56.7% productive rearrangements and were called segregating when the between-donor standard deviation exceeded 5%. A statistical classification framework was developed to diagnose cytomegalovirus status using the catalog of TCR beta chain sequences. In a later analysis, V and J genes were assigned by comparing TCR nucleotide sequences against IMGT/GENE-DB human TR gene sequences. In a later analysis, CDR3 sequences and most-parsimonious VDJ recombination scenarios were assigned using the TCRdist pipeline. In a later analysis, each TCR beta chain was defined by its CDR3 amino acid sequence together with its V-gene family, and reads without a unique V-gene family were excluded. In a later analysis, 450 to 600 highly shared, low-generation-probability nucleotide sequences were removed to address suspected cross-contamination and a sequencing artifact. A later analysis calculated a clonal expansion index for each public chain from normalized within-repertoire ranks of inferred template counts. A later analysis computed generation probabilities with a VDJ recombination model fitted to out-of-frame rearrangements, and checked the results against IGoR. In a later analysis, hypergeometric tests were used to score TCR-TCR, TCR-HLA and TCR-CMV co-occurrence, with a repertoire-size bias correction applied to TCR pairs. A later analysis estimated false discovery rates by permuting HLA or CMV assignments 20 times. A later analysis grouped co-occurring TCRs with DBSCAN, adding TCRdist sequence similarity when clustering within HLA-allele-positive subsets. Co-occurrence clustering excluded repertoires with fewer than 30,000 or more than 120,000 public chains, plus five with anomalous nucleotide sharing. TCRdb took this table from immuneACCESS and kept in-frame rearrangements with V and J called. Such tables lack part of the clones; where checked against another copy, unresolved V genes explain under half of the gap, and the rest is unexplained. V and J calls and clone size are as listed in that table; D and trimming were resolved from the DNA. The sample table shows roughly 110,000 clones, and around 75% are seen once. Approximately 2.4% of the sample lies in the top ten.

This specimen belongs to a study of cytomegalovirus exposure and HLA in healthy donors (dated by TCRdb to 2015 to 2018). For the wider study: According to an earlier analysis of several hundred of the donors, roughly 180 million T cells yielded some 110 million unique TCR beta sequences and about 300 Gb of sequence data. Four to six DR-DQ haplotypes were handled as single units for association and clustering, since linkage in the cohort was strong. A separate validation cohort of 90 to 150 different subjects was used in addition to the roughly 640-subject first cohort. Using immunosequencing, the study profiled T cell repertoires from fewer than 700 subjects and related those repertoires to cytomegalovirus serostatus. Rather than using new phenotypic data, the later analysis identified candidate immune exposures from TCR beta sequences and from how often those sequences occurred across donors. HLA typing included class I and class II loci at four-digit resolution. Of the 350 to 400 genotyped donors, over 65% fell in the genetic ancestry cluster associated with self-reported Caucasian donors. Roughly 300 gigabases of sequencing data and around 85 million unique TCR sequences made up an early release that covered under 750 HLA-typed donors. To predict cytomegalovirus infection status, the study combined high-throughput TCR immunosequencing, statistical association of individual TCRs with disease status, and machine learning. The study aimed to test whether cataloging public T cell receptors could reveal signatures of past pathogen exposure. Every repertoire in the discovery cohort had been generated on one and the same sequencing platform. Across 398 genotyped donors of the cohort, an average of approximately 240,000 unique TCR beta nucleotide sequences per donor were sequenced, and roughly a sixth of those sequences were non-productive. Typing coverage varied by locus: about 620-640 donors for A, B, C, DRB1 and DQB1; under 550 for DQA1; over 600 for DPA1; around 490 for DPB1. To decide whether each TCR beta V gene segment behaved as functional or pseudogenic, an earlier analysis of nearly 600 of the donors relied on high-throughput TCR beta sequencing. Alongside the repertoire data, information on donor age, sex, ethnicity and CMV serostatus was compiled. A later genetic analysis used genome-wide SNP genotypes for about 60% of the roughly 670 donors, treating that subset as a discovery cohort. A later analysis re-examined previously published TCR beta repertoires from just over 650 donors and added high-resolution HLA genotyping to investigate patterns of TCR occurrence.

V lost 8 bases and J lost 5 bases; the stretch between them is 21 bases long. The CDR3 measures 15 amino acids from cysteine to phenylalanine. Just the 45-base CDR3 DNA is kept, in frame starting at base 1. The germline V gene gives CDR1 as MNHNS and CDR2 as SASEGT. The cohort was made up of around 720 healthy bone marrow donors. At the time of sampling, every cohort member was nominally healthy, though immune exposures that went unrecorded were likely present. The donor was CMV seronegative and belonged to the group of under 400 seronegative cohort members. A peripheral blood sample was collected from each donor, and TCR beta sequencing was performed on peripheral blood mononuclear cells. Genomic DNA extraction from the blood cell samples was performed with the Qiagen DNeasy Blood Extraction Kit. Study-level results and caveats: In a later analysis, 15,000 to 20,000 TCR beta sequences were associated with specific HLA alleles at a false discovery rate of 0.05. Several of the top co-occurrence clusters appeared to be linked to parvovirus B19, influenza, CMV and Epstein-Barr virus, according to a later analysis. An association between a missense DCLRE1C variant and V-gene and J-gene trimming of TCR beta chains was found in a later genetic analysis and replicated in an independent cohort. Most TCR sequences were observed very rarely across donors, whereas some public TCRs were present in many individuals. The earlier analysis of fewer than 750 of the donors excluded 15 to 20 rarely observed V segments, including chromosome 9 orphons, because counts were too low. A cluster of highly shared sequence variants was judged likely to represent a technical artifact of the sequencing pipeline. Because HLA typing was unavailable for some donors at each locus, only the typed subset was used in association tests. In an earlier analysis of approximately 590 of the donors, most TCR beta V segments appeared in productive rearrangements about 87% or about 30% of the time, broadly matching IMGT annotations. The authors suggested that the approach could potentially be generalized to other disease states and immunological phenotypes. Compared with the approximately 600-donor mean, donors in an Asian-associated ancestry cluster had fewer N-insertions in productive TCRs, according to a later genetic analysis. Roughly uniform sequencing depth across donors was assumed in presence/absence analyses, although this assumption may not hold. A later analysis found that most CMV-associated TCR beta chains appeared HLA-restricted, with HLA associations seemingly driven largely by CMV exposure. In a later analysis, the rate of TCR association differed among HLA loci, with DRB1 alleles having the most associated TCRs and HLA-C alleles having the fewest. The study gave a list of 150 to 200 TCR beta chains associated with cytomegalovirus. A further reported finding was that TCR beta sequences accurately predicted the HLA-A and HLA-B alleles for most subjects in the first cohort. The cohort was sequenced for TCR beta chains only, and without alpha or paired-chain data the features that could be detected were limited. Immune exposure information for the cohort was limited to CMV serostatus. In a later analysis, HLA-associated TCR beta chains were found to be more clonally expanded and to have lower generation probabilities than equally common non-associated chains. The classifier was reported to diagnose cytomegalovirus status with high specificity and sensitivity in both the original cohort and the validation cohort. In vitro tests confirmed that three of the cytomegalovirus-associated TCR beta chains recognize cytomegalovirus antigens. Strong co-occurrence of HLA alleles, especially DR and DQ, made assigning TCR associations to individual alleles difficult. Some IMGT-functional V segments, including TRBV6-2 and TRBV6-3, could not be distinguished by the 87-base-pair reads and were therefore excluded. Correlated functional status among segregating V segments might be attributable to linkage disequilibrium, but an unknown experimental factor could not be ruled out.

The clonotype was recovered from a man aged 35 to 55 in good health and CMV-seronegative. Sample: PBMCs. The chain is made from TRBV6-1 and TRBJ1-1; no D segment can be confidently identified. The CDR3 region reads CASRESRGVSTEAFF. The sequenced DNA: TGTGCCAGCCGAGAAAGTCGGGGAGTATCGACTGAAGCTTTCTTT.